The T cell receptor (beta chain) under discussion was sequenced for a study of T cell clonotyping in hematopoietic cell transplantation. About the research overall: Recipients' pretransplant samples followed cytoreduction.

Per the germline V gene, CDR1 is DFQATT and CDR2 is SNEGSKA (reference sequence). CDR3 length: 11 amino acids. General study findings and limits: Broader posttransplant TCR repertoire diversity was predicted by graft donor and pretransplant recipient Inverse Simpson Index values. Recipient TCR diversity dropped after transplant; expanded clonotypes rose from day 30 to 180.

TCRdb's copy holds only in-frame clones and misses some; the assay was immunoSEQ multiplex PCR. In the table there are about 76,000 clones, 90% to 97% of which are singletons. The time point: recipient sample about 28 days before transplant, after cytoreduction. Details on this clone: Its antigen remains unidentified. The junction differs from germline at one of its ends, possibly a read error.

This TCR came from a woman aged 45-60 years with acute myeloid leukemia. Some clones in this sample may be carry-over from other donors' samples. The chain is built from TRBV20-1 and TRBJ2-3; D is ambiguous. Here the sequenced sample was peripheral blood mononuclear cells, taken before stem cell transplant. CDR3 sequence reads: CSGSGSYAVHF. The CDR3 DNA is TGCAGCGGGTCTGGGTCCTATGCAGTCCATTTT.